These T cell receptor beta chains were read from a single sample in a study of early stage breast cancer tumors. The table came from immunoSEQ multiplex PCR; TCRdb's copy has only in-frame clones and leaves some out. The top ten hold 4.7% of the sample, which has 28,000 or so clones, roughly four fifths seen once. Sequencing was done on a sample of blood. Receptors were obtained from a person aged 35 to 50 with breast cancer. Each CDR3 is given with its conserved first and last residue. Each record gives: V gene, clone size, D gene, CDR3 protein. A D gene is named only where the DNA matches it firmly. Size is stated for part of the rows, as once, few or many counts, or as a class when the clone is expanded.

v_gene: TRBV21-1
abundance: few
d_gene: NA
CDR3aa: CASSKGAGDTQYF

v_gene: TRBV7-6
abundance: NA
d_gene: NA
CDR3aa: CASSRGLEQYF

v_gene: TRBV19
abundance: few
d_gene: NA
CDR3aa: CASSILGGRDYGYTF

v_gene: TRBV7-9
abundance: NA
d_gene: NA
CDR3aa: CASSLFRRASTEAFF

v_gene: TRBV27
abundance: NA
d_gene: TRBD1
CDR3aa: CASNSLQGANTQYF

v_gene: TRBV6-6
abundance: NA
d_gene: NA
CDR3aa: CASSYDLDEQFF

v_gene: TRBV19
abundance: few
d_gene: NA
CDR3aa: CASSIGSVNYGYTF

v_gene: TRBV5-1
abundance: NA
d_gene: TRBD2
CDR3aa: CASGPTLAGDEQYF

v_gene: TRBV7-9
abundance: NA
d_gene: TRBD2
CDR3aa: CASSLKTSGFTGETQYF

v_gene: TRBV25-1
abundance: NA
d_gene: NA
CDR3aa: CASSAPDKEAFF

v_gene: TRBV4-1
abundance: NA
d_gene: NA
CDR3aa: CASSHLFRQRNEKLFF

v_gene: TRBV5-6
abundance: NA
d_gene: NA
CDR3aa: CASSLAGHIVQETQYF

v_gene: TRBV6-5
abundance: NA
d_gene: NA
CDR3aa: CASSYSGQGGSPLHF

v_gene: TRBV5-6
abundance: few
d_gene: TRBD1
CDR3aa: CASSPGQGLYEQYF

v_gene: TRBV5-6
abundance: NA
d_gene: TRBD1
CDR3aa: CASSLLGQGGYGYTF

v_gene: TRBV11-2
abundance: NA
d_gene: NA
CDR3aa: CASSLDQDSHYGYTF

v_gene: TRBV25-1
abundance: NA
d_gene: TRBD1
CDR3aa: CASSESQGAGTEAFF

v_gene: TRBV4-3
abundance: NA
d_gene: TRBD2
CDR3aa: CASSQDSSGNNEQFF

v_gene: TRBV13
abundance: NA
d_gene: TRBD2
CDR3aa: CASRRGLAGNTGELFF

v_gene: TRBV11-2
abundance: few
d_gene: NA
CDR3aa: CASSSGPSTDTQYF

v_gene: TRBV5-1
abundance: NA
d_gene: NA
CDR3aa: CASSPRGGGYTF

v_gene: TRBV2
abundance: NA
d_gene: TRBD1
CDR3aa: CASSAGTGGVVGELFF

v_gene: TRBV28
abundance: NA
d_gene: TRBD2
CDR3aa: CASATSGEIYEQYF

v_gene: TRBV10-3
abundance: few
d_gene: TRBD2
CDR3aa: CAISKIAGGDNEQFF

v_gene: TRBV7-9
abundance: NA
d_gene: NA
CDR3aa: CASSLGGQGFNYEQYF

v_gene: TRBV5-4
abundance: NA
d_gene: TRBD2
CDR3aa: CASSRTSGDQETQYF

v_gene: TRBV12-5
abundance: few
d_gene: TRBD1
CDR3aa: CASGSDREVNYEQYF

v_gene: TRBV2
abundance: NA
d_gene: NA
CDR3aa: CASSFTYEQYF

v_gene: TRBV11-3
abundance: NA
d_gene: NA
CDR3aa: CASSFPRASANTGELFF

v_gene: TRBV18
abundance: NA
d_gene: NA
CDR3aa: CASSGGRSGANVLTF

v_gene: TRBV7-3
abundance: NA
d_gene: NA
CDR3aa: CASSPDQSSYNEQFF

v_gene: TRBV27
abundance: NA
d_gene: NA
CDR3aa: CASGRSLSYEQYF

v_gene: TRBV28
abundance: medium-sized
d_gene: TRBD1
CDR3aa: CASSIGTDYGYTF

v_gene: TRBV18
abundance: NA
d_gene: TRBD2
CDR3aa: CASSPSGAPYEQYF

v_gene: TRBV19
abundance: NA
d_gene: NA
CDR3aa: CASSDKGRLSYEQYF

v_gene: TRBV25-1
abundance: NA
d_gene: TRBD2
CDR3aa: CASSGGGRDTGELFF

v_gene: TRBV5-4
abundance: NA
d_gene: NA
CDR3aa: CASSLWGSPYGYTF

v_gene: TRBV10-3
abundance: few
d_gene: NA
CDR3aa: CAISESTGTTNEKLFF

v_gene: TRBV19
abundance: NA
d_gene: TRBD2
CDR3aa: CASRAGAEADTQYF

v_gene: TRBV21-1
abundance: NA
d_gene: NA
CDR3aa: CASRRGDYEQYF

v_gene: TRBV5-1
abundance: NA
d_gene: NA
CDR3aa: CASSLVAASYEQYF

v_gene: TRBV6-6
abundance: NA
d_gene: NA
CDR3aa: CASSYRGETQYF

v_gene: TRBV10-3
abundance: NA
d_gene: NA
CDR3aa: CAISDRSDYGYTF

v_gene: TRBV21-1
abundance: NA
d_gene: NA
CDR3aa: CASSKDEREAPPPYNEQFF

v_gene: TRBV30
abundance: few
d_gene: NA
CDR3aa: CAWRGRGGYTF

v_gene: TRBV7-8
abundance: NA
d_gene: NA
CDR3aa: CASSLAVAEKLFF

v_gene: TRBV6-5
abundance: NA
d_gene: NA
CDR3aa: CASSYGGGLYEQFF

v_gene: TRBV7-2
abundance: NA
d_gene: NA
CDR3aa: CASRAQETQYF

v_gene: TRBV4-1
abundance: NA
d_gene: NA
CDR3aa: CASSQDRPPNEKLFF

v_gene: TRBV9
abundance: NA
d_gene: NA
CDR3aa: CASSKGASNQPQHF

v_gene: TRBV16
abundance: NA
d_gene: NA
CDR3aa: CASSPNGVGDYEQYF

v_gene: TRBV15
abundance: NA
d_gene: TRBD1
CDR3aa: CATAGQGDYEQYF

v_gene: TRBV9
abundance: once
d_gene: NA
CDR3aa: CASSVGLSRTDTQYF

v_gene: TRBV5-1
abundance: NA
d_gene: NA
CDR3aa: CASSSNGQTTDTQYF